Listed below are T cell receptor beta chains from one sample, sequenced in a study of cytomegalovirus exposure and HLA in healthy donors. Profiled with immunoSEQ multiplex PCR; TCRdb holds only in-frame clones, not every one. The sample contains 150,000 to 200,000 clones, more than 75% of which appear only once. Sequenced input: PBMCs. Receptors originate from a woman between 18 and 29 years old in good health and CMV-seronegative. CDR3s include the opening cysteine and the closing phenylalanine or tryptophan. The order of the fields is V gene, J gene, CDR3 protein.

V gene: TRBV7-9; J gene: TRBJ2-7; CDR3 protein: CASSLGGTSGRGEQYF
V gene: TRBV6-1; J gene: TRBJ1-2; CDR3 protein: CASSDRGQSYGYTF
V gene: TRBV7-2; J gene: TRBJ2-7; CDR3 protein: CASGLGLLYEQYF
V gene: TRBV5-1; J gene: TRBJ2-5; CDR3 protein: CASSSDRAETQYF
V gene: TRBV19; J gene: TRBJ2-7; CDR3 protein: CASSSGLADSYEQYF
V gene: TRBV18; J gene: TRBJ1-1; CDR3 protein: CASSIRTEGPEAFF
V gene: TRBV15; J gene: TRBJ1-2; CDR3 protein: CATSRDRGGADGYTF
V gene: TRBV7-9; J gene: TRBJ2-7; CDR3 protein: CASSLRDRVNEQYF
V gene: TRBV30; J gene: TRBJ2-7; CDR3 protein: CAWSSGGTLYEQYF
V gene: TRBV4-1; J gene: TRBJ2-7; CDR3 protein: CASSQVLAGPAGQYF
V gene: TRBV7-3; J gene: TRBJ2-5; CDR3 protein: CASSPGGRETQYF
V gene: TRBV4-1; J gene: TRBJ2-3; CDR3 protein: CASSQGTDPRYF
V gene: TRBV11-2; J gene: TRBJ2-5; CDR3 protein: CASSLETGGPAETQYF
V gene: TRBV30; J gene: TRBJ1-5; CDR3 protein: CAWSVDSGSNQPQHF
V gene: TRBV4-1; J gene: TRBJ2-5; CDR3 protein: CASRPALTSPETQYF
V gene: TRBV10-2; J gene: TRBJ2-7; CDR3 protein: CASSEWDRDVYEQYF
V gene: TRBV5-4; J gene: TRBJ1-3; CDR3 protein: CASRNGLSSGNTIYF
V gene: TRBV7-2; J gene: TRBJ1-2; CDR3 protein: CASSLSTGIYGYTF
V gene: TRBV25-1; J gene: TRBJ2-1; CDR3 protein: CASSDTTGLGEQFF
V gene: TRBV19; J gene: TRBJ2-7; CDR3 protein: CASSTLSGQGARYEQYF
V gene: TRBV27; J gene: TRBJ1-3; CDR3 protein: CASSFGGSGNTIYF
V gene: TRBV7-8; J gene: TRBJ2-1; CDR3 protein: CASSLVVLQAQGSYNEQFF
V gene: TRBV5-1; J gene: TRBJ2-1; CDR3 protein: CASSYPGQGNNEQFF
V gene: TRBV12-5; J gene: TRBJ2-5; CDR3 protein: CASGLASTQGTQYF
V gene: TRBV6-5; J gene: TRBJ2-2; CDR3 protein: CASSYSRGTGELFF
V gene: TRBV2; J gene: TRBJ1-1; CDR3 protein: CASSVTLGVLDNMNTEAFF
V gene: TRBV10-1; J gene: TRBJ2-3; CDR3 protein: CASSESITDTQYF
V gene: TRBV7-9; J gene: TRBJ1-1; CDR3 protein: CASSSPGQGNTEAFF
V gene: TRBV27; J gene: TRBJ1-2; CDR3 protein: CASSSRQGALYGYTF
V gene: TRBV5-1; J gene: TRBJ1-1; CDR3 protein: CASSLMPGQEAFF
V gene: TRBV7-2; J gene: TRBJ1-5; CDR3 protein: CASSSGLNQPQHF
V gene: TRBV29-1; J gene: TRBJ2-1; CDR3 protein: CSVVVQGVYNEQFF
V gene: TRBV6-1; J gene: TRBJ2-1; CDR3 protein: CASFWLAGANEQFF
V gene: TRBV5-6; J gene: TRBJ2-2; CDR3 protein: CASSRTGVTGELFF
V gene: TRBV5-4; J gene: TRBJ1-2; CDR3 protein: CASSIRTNYGYTF
V gene: TRBV5-1; J gene: TRBJ2-1; CDR3 protein: CASRRDSGILYNEQFF
V gene: TRBV9; J gene: TRBJ1-1; CDR3 protein: CASSPRGGNTEAFF
V gene: TRBV7-6; J gene: TRBJ2-1; CDR3 protein: CASSSPEGPNEQFF
V gene: TRBV10-3; J gene: TRBJ1-1; CDR3 protein: CAISGSTVNTEAFF
V gene: TRBV19; J gene: TRBJ1-1; CDR3 protein: CASSAKRAPNTEAFF
V gene: TRBV19; J gene: TRBJ2-3; CDR3 protein: CASSHRGDRDTQYF
V gene: TRBV2; J gene: TRBJ2-1; CDR3 protein: CASSKYGSGYNEQFF
V gene: TRBV7-8; J gene: TRBJ1-2; CDR3 protein: CASSGRTGINYGYTF
V gene: TRBV12-5; J gene: TRBJ2-7; CDR3 protein: CASGFLQRDRDSYEQYF
V gene: TRBV30; J gene: TRBJ1-4; CDR3 protein: CAWSRDRGRHNEKLFF
V gene: TRBV27; J gene: TRBJ1-5; CDR3 protein: CASRRMGQHNQPQHF
V gene: TRBV19; J gene: TRBJ1-1; CDR3 protein: CASSITGVSTEAFF
V gene: TRBV2; J gene: TRBJ2-1; CDR3 protein: CASRRLAGNYNEQFF
V gene: TRBV7-6; J gene: TRBJ1-1; CDR3 protein: CASSASQGWNTEAFF
V gene: TRBV9; J gene: TRBJ2-1; CDR3 protein: CASSVLGSDYNEQFF
V gene: TRBV11-2; J gene: TRBJ2-7; CDR3 protein: CASSLDRYEQYF
V gene: TRBV29-1; J gene: TRBJ1-2; CDR3 protein: CSVEGADGYTF
V gene: TRBV6-1; J gene: TRBJ1-1; CDR3 protein: CASSEVEGTEAFF